There are many counts of the clone carrying this TCR beta chain. These data come from a study of T cells in Graves' hyperthyroidism and ophthalmopathy. Stability of Graves' hyperthyroidism was defined as absent ophthalmopathy progression within 18 months. Uncontrolled infection, other autoimmune disease, pregnancy or lactation disqualified patients from enrolment. Amplification yielded TCR beta CDR3 regions, with RNA transcripts as the source. HTBI primers were employed in a first-round RT-PCR of the TCR CDR3. Using its own MiXCR run on the multiplex PCR reads, TCRdb lists one record per CDR3 protein. The sample consists of 700,000 to 950,000 distinct CDR3 sequences, about 35% of them appearing once. The source material was blood. This TCR was recovered from a woman aged 40 to 55 with Graves' hyperthyroidism.

The CDR3 sequence is CASSLWPRQPYEQYF. CDR3 coding DNA: TGTGCCAGCAGCTTATGGCCCCGACAGCCCTACGAGCAGTACTTC. The V gene is TRBV7-2, the J gene TRBJ2-7; D is perhaps TRBD1 (5 bases). V was clipped by 2 bases and J by 2 bases, with 13 bases between them. Germline V gene lookup returns CDR1 SGHTA and CDR2 FQGNSA. This CDR3 is built from 15 residues. The complete variable domain, with remaining parts taken from reference TRBV7-2 and TRBJ2-7, reads GAGVSQSPSNKVTEKGKDVELRCDPISGHTALYWYRQSLGQGLEFLIYFQGNSAPDKSGLPSDRFSAERTGGSVSTLTIQRTQQEDSAVYLCASSLWPRQPYEQYFGPGTRLTVT.